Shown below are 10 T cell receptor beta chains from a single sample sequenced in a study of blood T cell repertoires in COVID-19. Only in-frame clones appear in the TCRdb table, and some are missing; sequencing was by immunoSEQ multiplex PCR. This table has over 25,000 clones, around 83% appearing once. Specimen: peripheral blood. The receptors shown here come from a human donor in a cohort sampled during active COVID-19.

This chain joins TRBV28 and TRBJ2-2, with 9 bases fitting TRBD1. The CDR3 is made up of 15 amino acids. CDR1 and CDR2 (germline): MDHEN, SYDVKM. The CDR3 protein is CASRENRGRTGELFF. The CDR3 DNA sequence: TGTGCTAGCCGGGAAAACAGGGGGCGCACCGGGGAGCTGTTTTTT.

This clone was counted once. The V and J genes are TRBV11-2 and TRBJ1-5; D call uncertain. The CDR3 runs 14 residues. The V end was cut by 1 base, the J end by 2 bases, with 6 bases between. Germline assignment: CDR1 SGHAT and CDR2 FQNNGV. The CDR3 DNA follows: TGTGCCAGCAGCTTAGGTCGGGGCAATCAGCCCCAGCATTTT. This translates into CASSLGRGNQPQHF.

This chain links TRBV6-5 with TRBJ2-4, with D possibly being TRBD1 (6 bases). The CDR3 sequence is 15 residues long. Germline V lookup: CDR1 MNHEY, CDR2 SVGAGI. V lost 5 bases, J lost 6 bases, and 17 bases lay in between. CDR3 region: CASSPLGAKGNIQYF. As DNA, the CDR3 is TGTGCCAGCAGTCCCCTGGGGGCAAAAGGAAACATTCAGTACTTC.

Here the CDR3 reads CASSTSGITEAFF. The CDR3 DNA reads as TGTGCCAGTAGTACATCAGGGATCACTGAAGCTTTCTTT. This sequence joins TRBV19 and TRBJ1-1; D perhaps matches TRBD1 (5 bases). V was cut by 4 bases and J by 4 bases, with 10 bases left in between. Germline V gene sequence: CDR1 LNHDA, CDR2 SQIVND (reference sequence). This CDR3 has 13 amino acids.

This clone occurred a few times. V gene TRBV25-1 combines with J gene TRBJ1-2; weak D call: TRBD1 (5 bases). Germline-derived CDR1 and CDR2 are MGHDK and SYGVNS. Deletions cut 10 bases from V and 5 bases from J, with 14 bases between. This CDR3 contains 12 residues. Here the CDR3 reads CAIDAGIYGYTF. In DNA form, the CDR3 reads TGTGCCATTGACGCAGGGATATATGGCTACACCTTC.

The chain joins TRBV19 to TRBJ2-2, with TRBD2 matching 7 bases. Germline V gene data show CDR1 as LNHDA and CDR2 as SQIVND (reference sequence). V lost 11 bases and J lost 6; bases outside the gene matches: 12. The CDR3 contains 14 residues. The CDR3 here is CASHGGVYAGELFF. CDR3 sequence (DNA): TGTGCCTCCCATGGGGGGGTTTACGCCGGGGAGCTGTTTTTT.

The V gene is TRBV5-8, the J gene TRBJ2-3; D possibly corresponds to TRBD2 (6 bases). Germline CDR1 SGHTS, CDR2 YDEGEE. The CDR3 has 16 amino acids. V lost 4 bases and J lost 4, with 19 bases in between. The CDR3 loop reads CASSNHPGLRADTQYF. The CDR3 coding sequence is TGTGCCAGCAGCAATCACCCCGGACTACGAGCAGATACGCAGTATTTT.

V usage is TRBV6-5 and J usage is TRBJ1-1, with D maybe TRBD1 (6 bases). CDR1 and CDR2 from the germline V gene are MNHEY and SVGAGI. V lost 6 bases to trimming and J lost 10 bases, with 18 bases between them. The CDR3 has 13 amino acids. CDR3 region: CASSPQLRGGAFF. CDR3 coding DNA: TGTGCCAGCAGCCCGCAACTAAGGGGGGGAGCTTTCTTT.

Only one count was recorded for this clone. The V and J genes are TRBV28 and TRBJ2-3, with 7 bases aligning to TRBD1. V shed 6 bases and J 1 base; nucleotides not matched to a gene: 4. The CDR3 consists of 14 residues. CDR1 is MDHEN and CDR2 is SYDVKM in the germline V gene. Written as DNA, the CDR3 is TGTGCCAGCAGCTCAACAGGGGGCACAGATACGCAGTATTTT. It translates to CASSSTGGTDTQYF.

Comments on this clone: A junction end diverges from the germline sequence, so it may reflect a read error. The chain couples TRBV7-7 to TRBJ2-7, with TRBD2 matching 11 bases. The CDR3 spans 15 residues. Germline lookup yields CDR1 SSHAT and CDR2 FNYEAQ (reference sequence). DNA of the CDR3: TGTGCTAGCAGCCTCCCACTAGCGGGGGACCACGAGCAGTACTTC. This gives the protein CASSLPLAGDHEQYF.